The source of this TCR beta chain is a study of T-cell memory formation after mild COVID-19 (dated by TCRdb to the early 2020s). About the study as a whole: Most TCR sequence clusters were specific to one of the two donors. T-cell clones expanding and contracting after mild COVID-19 in a couple of donors were tracked by longitudinal TCRalpha and TCRbeta repertoire sequencing. Two young, previously healthy adult volunteers, one female and one male, were included in the cohort. What the study reported, not specific to this receptor: Clones that contracted from day 15 to 85 showed balanced CD4/CD8 phenotypes, whereas a second wave of clones that expanded from day 15 to 37 leaned towards CD4+. Contracting CD4+ clones were found mainly in CM and EM memory subsets, while CD8+ clones were enriched in EMRA. SARS-CoV-2 specificity was not confirmed for the second-wave clones peaking on day 37. Some responding clones were detected in pre-infection memory, which suggested that pre-existing cross-reactive memory T cells had joined the SARS-CoV-2 response. The study included only a couple of mild cases, and larger cohorts that include severe cases with pre-infection samples were judged to be necessary.

The sequencer listed for this sample is Illumina NovaSeq 6000. Using 5'RACE with constant-segment primers, TCRalpha and TCRbeta cDNA libraries were constructed, with sample barcodes and unique molecular identifiers added in the process. RNA was extracted from every sample with Trizol reagent. Amplification of the libraries took two PCR steps, and the second step added a second sample barcode plus Illumina TruSeq adapters. The libraries were sequenced on an Illumina NovaSeq using 2 x 150 bp paired-end reads. Regarding the original processing steps: Demultiplexing of reads and collapsing into UMI-guided consensus sequences were performed with migec v1.2.7. Using mixcr v2.1.11, the UMI consensuses were aligned to TRA and TRB V and J templates and assembled into clonotypes. A clonotype was counted as expanded or contracted only if both edgeR and NoisET called the change significant, with noise models trained on biological replicates. For edgeR calls, the thresholds were a false discovery rate-adjusted p below 0.01 and a log2 fold-change of 1. As an exploratory analysis of dynamics, PCA with hierarchical clustering was applied to max-normalized trajectories of the 1000 most abundant clonotypes. The CD4 or CD8 phenotype of responding clones was assigned using the separately sequenced CD4+ and CD8+ repertoires. In TCRdb, the public reads were trimmed at Q25 with fastp and aligned with MiXCR, with productive beta chains retained. Entries that share a CDR3 protein sequence are merged under the most common genes and DNA. TCRdb, not the original authors, processed these V and J calls. The sample profile shows nearly 250,000 distinct CDR3 sequences; approximately 15% of them were found once. The ten largest clones take up around 2.2% of the sample.

The germline V gene specifies SGHTA as CDR1 and FQGNSA as CDR2. Including cysteine and phenylalanine, the CDR3 has 17 amino acids. Only the CDR3 DNA stays, 51 bases, in frame from base 1. The trim is 5 bases for V and 4 bases for J, with a gap of 23 bases between the germline ends. Ficoll-Paque density gradient centrifugation was the method used to isolate PBMCs. On this clonotype: Its antigen specificity is not known. No base qualities exist here, and no much larger clone lies one base off it.

The clonotype comes from an adult woman who had mild COVID-19 (a few samples of this study predate the infection). The sample titles of this study are shuffled in the database, so cell type and time point are left out; the donor was told from shared clones. The V gene is TRBV7-2 and the J gene is TRBJ2-5, with an unclear D gene assignment. Sequencing was done on a sample of PBMCs or a T cell subset sorted from them (not recorded which). The CDR3 loop reads CASSPPWGFPGGETQYF. The sequenced DNA: TGTGCCAGCAGCCCCCCCTGGGGATTCCCGGGTGGAGAGACCCAGTACTTC.